The rows below give T cell receptor beta chains drawn from one sample of a study of graft-versus-host responses after intestinal transplantation. Method: immunoSEQ multiplex PCR; TCRdb's copy keeps in-frame clones and lacks some. The sample yields about 100,000 clones, around 90% seen once. The sequenced sample was PBMCs, obtained just under 460 days after intestinal transplant. These receptors all stem from a human patient who received an intestinal transplant, so some T cells may come from the graft donor. Each CDR3 is given with its conserved first and last residue. D genes are given only for firm matches. For some rows the clone size is stated as once, few or many, or as a class when expanded; others skip it.

>TRBV13|NA|NA|TRBJ1-3
TGTGCCAGCCGACTTGGCTCTGGAAACACCATATATTTT
CASRLGSGNTIYF
>TRBV19|NA|NA|TRBJ1-1
TGTGCCAGTAGACAAGGGACTGAAGCTTTCTTT
CASRQGTEAFF
>TRBV7-3|NA|NA|TRBJ2-2
TGTGCCAGCAGCCCCCTTCCGGTCGCGAACACCGGGGAGCTGTTTTTT
CASSPLPVANTGELFF
>TRBV2|TRBD1|NA|TRBJ2-6
TGTGCCAGCAGCGGACAGGGACTCTCTGGGGCCAACGTCCTGACTTTC
CASSGQGLSGANVLTF
>TRBV4-1|NA|NA|TRBJ2-1
TGCGCCAGCAGGACTACAGGGAATGAGCAGTTCTTC
CASRTTGNEQFF
>TRBV7-8|NA|few|TRBJ2-1
TGTGCCAGCAGCTTGGGGCGTCCGGGTTGGGATGAGCAGTTCTTC
CASSLGRPGWDEQFF
>TRBV13|TRBD1|NA|TRBJ1-1
TGTGCCAGCAACAGGGGGAACACTGAAGCTTTCTTT
CASNRGNTEAFF
>TRBV9|NA|NA|TRBJ2-7
TGTGCCAGCGGTACGGACGGGTCCTACGAGCAGTACTTC
CASGTDGSYEQYF
>TRBV15|NA|NA|TRBJ2-7
TGTGCCACCAGCAGACCAGTCGGCGAGCAGTACTTC
CATSRPVGEQYF
>TRBV11-2|NA|NA|TRBJ1-5
TGTGCCAGCAGCTTAAGGTCGGGGTCCCAGCCCCAGCATTTT
CASSLRSGSQPQHF
>TRBV4-1|NA|NA|TRBJ1-2
TGCGCCAGCAGCCAAGAGGCCAGGGTGTGGTGGGGCTACACCTTC
CASSQEARVWWGYTF
>TRBV9|NA|NA|TRBJ1-1
TGTGCCAGCAGCCCCGGTGGGCAGGGCGGAACTGAAGCTTTCTTT
CASSPGGQGGTEAFF
>TRBV4-1|NA|few|TRBJ1-2
TGCGCCAGCAGTTTCCAGACCACGGGGGGCTATGGCTACACCTTC
CASSFQTTGGYGYTF
>TRBV11-2|TRBD1|NA|TRBJ1-3
TGTGCCAGCAGCTCCCGGGGGACAGGGGGAAACACCATATATTTT
CASSSRGTGGNTIYF